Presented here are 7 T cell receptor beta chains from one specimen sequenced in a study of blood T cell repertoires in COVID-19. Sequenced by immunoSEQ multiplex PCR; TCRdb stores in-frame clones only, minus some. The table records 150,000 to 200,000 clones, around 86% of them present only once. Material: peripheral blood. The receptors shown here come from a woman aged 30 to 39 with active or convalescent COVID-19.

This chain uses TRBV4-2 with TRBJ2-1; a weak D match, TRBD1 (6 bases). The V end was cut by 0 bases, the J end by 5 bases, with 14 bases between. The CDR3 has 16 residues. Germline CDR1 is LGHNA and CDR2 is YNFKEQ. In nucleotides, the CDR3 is TGTGCCAGCAGCCAAGAAAGGGGGTTTGGCGACAATGAGCAGTTCTTC. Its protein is CASSQERGFGDNEQFF.

This CDR3 is CASSRAWGGADEQYF. The CDR3 coding sequence is TGTGCCAGCAGCCGGGCATGGGGAGGGGCAGACGAGCAGTACTTC. The chain joins TRBV5-8 to TRBJ2-7; 7 bases align to TRBD2. The CDR3 totals 15 residues. Germline V gene lookup returns CDR1 SGHTS and CDR2 YDEGEE. The J segment lost 5 bases and the V segment lost 4 bases, leaving 12 bases of the junction unmatched.

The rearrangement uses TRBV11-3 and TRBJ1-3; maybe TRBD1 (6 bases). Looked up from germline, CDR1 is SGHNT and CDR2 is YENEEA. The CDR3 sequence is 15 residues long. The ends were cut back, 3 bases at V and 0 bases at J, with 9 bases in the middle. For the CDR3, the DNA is TGTGCCAGCAGCTTTACAGGGTACTCTGGAAACACCATATATTTT. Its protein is CASSFTGYSGNTIYF.

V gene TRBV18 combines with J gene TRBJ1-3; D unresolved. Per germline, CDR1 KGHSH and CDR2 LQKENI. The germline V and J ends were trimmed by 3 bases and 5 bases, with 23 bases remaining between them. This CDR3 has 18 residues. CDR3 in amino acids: CASSPVASPNGGRNTIYF. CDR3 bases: TGTGCCAGCTCACCCGTCGCGAGCCCTAATGGAGGGCGAAACACCATATATTTT. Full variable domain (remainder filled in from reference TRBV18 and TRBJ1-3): NAGVMQNPRHLVRRRGQEARLRCSPMKGHSHVYWYRQLPEEGLKFMVYLQKENIIDESGMPKERFSAEFPKEGPSILRIQQVVRGDSAAYFCASSPVASPNGGRNTIYFGEGSWLTVV.

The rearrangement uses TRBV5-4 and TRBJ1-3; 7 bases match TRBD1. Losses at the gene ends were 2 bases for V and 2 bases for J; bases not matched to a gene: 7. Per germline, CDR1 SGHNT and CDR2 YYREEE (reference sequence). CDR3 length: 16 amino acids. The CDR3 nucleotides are TGTGCCAGCAGCTTTCGACAGGGAGGAACTGGAAACACCATATATTTT. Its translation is CASSFRQGGTGNTIYF.

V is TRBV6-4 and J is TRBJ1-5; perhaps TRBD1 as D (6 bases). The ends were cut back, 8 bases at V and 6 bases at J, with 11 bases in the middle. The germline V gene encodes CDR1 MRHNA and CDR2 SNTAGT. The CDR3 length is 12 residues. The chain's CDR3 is CASPRGGQPQHF. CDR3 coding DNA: TGTGCCAGCCCCCGAGGGGGTCAGCCCCAGCATTTT.

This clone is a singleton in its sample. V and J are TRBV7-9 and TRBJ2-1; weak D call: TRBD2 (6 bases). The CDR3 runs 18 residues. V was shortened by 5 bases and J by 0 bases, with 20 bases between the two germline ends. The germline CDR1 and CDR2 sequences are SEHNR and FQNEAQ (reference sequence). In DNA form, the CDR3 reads TGTGCCAGCAGCCCCTATTCGGCCTCCGGGAGCTCCTACAATGAGCAGTTCTTC. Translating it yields CASSPYSASGSSYNEQFF. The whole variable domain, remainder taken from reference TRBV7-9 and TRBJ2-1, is DTGVSQNPRHKITKRGQNVTFRCDPISEHNRLYWYRQTLGQGPEFLTYFQNEAQLEKSRLLSDRFSAERPKGSFSTLEIQRTEQGDSAMYLCASSPYSASGSSYNEQFFGPGTRLTVL.